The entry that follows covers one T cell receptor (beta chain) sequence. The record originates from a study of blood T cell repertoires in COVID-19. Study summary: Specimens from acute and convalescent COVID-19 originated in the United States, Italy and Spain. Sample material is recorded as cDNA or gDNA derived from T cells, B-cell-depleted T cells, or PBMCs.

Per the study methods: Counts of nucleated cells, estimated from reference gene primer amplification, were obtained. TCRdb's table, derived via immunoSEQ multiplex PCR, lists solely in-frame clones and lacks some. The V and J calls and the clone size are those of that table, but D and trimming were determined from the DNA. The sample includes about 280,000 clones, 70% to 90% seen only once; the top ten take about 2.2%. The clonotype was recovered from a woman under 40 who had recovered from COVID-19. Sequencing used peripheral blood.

The CDR3 nucleotides read TGTGCCAGCAGTTACTCGGTAACAGGAACTCGCTATGGCTACACCTTC. This translates into CASSYSVTGTRYGYTF. The chain is built from TRBV6-2 or TRBV6-3 and TRBJ1-2; D may be TRBD1 (5 bases). This CDR3 contains 16 residues. CDR1 and CDR2 (germline): MNHEY, SVGEGT. Trimming took off 0 bases at V and 4 bases at J, with 15 bases between the two ends.